This T cell receptor (beta chain) was retrieved from a study of T cell responses to AZD1222 COVID-19 vaccine. Study-wide results and limits: A mostly white British donor set with more females was recruited, and clonal diversity was possibly underestimated.

Measured with immunoSEQ multiplex PCR; TCRdb has only the in-frame clones, and not every one. The sample lists over 45,000 clones; approximately 91% were seen once. Unmatched junction bases numbered 14, after V lost 5 bases and J lost 7 bases. CDR3 length: 15 residues. Germline loops: CDR1 SGHTA, CDR2 FQGNSA. A word on this clone: The antigen remains undetermined.

The sequence was obtained from an adult who received the AZD1222 COVID-19 vaccine. The V call is TRBV7-2, the J call TRBJ2-7; 7 bases fit TRBD2. The input for sequencing was peripheral blood, taken 28 days after the second AZD1222 dose. This CDR3 is CASSTPGTNPWEQYF. The CDR3 coding sequence is TGTGCCAGCAGCACACCCGGGACTAACCCTTGGGAGCAGTACTTC.